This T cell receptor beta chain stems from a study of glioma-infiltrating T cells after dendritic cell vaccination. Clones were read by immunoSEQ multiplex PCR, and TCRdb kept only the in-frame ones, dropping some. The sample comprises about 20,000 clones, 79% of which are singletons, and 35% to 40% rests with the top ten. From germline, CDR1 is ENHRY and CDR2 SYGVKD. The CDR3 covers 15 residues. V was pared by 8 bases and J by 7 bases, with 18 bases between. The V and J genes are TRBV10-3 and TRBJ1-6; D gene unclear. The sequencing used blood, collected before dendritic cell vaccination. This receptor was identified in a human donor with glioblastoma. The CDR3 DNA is TGTGCCATCCGTAACCCGGGAGAATGGAATTCACCCCTCCACTTT. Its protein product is CAIRNPGEWNSPLHF.